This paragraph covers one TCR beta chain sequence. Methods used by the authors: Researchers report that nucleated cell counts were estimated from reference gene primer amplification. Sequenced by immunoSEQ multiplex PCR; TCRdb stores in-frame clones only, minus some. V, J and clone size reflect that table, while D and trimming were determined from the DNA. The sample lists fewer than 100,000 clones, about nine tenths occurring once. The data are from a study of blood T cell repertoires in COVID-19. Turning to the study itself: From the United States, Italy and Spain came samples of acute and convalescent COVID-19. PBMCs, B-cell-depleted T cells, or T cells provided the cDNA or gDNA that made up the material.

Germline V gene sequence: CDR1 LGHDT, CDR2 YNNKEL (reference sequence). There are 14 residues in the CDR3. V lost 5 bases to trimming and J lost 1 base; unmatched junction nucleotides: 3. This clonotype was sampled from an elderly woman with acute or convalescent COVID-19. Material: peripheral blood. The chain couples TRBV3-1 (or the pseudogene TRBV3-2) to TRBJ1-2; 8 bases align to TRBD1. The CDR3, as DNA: TGTGCCAGCAGCTCCACAGGGGGTAACTATGGCTACACCTTC. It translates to CASSSTGGNYGYTF.